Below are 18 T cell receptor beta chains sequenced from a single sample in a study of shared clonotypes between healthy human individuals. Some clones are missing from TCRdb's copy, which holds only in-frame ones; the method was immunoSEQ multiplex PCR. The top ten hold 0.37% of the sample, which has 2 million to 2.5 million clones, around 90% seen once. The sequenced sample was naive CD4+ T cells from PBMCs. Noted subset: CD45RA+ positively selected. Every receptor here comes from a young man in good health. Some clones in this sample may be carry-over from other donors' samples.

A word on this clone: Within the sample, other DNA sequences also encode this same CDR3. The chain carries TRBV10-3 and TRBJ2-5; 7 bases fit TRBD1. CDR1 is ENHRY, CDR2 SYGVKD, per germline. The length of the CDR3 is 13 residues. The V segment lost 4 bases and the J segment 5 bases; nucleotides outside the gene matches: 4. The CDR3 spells CAISGQGRETQYF. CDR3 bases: TGTGCCATCAGTGGACAGGGTCGCGAGACCCAGTACTTC.

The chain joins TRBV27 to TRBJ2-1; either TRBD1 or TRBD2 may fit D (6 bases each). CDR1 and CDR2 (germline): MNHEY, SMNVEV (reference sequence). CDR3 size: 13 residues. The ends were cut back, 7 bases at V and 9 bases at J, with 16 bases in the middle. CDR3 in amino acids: CASNVGGPGEQFF. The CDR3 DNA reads TGTGCCAGCAATGTAGGGGGGCCAGGTGAGCAGTTCTTC.

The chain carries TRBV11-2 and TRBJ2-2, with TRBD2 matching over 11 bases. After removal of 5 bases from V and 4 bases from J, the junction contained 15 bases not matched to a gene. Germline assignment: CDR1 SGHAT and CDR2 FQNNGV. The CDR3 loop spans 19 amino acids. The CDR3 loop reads CASSISRGLAERGTGELFF. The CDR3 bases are TGTGCCAGCAGCATCTCCAGGGGACTAGCGGAGAGGGGCACCGGGGAGCTGTTTTTT.

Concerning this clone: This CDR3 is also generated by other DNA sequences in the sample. DNA of the CDR3: TGCAGCGTTGCCAGACTTTACACAGATACGCAGTATTTT. Translated, it gives CSVARLYTDTQYF. This chain connects TRBV29-1 to TRBJ2-3; D call uncertain. The CDR3 has 13 amino acids. V lost 4 bases and J 2 bases, leaving 10 bases between the germline ends. CDR1 is SQVTM, CDR2 ANQGSEA, per germline.

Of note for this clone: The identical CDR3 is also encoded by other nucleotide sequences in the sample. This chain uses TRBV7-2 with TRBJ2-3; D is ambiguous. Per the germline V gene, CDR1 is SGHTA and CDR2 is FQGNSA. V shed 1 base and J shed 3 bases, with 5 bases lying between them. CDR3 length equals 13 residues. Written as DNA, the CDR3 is TGTGCCAGCAGCTTAGAGGGAACAGATACGCAGTATTTT. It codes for CASSLEGTDTQYF.

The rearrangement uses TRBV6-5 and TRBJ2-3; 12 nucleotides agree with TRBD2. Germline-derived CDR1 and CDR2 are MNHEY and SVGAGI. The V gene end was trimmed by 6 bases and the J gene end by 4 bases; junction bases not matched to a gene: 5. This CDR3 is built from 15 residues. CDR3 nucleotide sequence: TGTGCCAGCAGACAACTAGCGGGAGGCGCAGATACGCAGTATTTT. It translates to CASRQLAGGADTQYF.

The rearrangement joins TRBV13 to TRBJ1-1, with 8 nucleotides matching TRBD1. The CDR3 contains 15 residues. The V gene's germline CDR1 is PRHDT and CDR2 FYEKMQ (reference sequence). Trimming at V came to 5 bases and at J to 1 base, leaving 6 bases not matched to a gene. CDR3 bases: TGTGCCAGCAGCGAAGGGGACAGGAGGAACACTGAAGCTTTCTTT. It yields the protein CASSEGDRRNTEAFF.

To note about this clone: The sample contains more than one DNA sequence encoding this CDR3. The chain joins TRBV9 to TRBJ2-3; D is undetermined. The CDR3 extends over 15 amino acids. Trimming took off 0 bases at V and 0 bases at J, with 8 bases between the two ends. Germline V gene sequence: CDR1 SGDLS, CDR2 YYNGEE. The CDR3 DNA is TGTGCCAGCAGCGTAGCCCCCACTAGCACAGATACGCAGTATTTT. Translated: CASSVAPTSTDTQYF.

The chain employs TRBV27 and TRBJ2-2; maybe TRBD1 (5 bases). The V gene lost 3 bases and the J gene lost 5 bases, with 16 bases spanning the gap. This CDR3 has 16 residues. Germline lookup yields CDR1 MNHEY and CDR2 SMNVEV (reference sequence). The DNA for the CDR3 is TGTGCCAGCAGTTTGATCTGGGGCACGGGTACCGGGGAGCTGTTTTTT. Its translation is CASSLIWGTGTGELFF.

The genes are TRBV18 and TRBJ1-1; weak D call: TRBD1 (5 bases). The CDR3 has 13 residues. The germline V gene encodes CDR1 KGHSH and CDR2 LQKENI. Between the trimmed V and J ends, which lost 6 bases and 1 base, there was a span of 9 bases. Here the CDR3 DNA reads TGTGCCAGCTCCGGGACGAGGAACACTGAAGCTTTCTTT. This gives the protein CASSGTRNTEAFF.

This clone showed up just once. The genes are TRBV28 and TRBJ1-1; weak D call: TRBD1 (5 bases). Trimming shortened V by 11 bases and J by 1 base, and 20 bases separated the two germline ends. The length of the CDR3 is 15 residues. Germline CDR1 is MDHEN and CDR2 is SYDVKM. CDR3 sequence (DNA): TGTGCCTCCACCCCCAGGGCGAGGGGGAACACTGAAGCTTTCTTT. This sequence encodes CASTPRARGNTEAFF.

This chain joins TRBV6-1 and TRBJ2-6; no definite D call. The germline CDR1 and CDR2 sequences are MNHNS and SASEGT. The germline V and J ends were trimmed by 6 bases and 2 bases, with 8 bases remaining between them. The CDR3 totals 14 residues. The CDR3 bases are TGTGCCAGCAGGGAAAACCCTGGGGCCAACGTCCTGACTTTC. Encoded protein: CASRENPGANVLTF.

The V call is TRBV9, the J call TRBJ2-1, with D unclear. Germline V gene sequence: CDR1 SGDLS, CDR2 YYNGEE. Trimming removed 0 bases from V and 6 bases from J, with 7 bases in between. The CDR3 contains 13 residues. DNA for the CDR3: TGTGCCAGCAGCGTAGCGGACCCCAATGAGCAGTTCTTC. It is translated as CASSVADPNEQFF.

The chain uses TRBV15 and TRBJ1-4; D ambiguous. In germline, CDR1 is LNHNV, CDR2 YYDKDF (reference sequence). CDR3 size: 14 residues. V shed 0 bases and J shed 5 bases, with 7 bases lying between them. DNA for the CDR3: TGTGCCACCAGCAGAGATACCCGGAATGAAAAACTGTTTTTT. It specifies CATSRDTRNEKLFF. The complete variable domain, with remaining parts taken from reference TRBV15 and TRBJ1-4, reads DAMVIQNPRYQVTQFGKPVTLSCSQTLNHNVMYWYQQKSSQAPKLLFHYYDKDFNNEADTPDNFQSRRPNTSFCFLDIRSPGLGDTAMYLCATSRDTRNEKLFFGSGTQLSVL.

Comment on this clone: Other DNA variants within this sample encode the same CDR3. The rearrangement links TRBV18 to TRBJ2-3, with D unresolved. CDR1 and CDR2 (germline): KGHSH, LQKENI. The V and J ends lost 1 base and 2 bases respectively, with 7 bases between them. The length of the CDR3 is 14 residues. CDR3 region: CASSPQGITDTQYF. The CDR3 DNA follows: TGTGCCAGCTCACCACAGGGAATCACAGATACGCAGTATTTT. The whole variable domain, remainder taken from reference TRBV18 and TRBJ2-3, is NAGVMQNPRHLVRRRGQEARLRCSPMKGHSHVYWYRQLPEEGLKFMVYLQKENIIDESGMPKERFSAEFPKEGPSILRIQQVVRGDSAAYFCASSPQGITDTQYFGPGTRLTVL.

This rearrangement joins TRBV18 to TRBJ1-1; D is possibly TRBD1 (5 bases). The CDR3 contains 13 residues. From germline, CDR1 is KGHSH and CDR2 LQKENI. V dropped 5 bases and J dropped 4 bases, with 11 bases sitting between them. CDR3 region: CASSSGSGTEAFF. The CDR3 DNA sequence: TGTGCCAGCTCATCAGGGTCGGGCACTGAAGCTTTCTTT. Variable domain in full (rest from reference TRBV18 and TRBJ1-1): NAGVMQNPRHLVRRRGQEARLRCSPMKGHSHVYWYRQLPEEGLKFMVYLQKENIIDESGMPKERFSAEFPKEGPSILRIQQVVRGDSAAYFCASSSGSGTEAFFGQGTRLTVV.

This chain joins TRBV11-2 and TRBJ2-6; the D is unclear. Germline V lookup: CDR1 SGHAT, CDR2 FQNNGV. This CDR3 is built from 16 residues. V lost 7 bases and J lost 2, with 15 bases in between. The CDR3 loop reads CASTGRVSPGANVLTF. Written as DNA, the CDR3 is TGTGCCAGCACCGGTAGGGTTTCACCTGGGGCCAACGTCCTGACTTTC.

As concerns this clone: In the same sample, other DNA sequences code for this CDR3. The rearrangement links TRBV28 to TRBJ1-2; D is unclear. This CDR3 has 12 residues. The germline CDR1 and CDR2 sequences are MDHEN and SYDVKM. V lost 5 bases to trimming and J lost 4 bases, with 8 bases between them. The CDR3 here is CASSLQSYGYTF. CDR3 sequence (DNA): TGTGCCAGCAGTCTCCAAAGCTATGGCTACACCTTC.